A selection of T cell receptor beta chains follows, all from one sample in a study of vaccination effects on CD4 cells after COVID-19. These receptors lack a known antigen. Method: immunoSEQ multiplex PCR; TCRdb's copy keeps in-frame clones and lacks some. The sample lists roughly 40,000 clones; 65% to 75% were seen once. Sample: CD4+ T cells from PBMCs cultured without peptide, taken after COVID-19 vaccination. Receptor source: a human donor who received a COVID-19 vaccine. Both conserved end residues are part of each CDR3. Each record gives: CDR3 protein, CDR3 DNA, V gene, D gene, J gene, clone size. The D gene is left open where the match is weak. Not every row has a clone size; where given, it reads once, few, many or a size class.

cdr3_aa: CASSLGGGNQPQHF
cdr3_nt: TGTGCCAGCAGTTTGGGAGGCGGCAATCAGCCCCAGCATTTT
v_call: TRBV27
d_call: NA
j_call: TRBJ1-5
clone_size: NA

cdr3_aa: CASSSLRQPTRETQYF
cdr3_nt: TGTGCCAGCAGCTCCCTCAGGCAGCCCACCCGAGAGACCCAGTACTTC
v_call: TRBV11-2
d_call: NA
j_call: TRBJ2-5
clone_size: NA

cdr3_aa: CASSQGQGNTEAFF
cdr3_nt: TGTGCCAGCAGCCAAGGACAGGGGAACACTGAAGCTTTCTTT
v_call: TRBV3-1/TRBV3-2
d_call: TRBD1
j_call: TRBJ1-1
clone_size: NA

cdr3_aa: CASSIIGTRLYGYTF
cdr3_nt: TGTGCCAGTAGTATTATCGGGACTCGTCTTTATGGCTACACCTTC
v_call: TRBV19
d_call: NA
j_call: TRBJ1-2
clone_size: NA

cdr3_aa: CASSFWDSQAGYTF
cdr3_nt: TGTGCCAGCAGCTTCTGGGACAGTCAGGCTGGCTACACCTTC
v_call: TRBV3-1/TRBV3-2
d_call: TRBD1
j_call: TRBJ1-2
clone_size: NA

cdr3_aa: CAFRTSGRNEQFF
cdr3_nt: TGTGCCTTCCGGACTAGCGGGAGGAATGAGCAGTTCTTC
v_call: TRBV10-3
d_call: TRBD2
j_call: TRBJ2-1
clone_size: NA

cdr3_aa: CASSLGTGGSGNQPQHF
cdr3_nt: TGCGCCAGCAGCTTAGGGACAGGGGGTAGTGGCAATCAGCCCCAGCATTTT
v_call: TRBV5-1
d_call: TRBD1
j_call: TRBJ1-5
clone_size: NA

cdr3_aa: CASSHDRGPSQPQHF
cdr3_nt: TGCGCCAGCAGCCATGACAGGGGGCCGAGTCAGCCCCAGCATTTT
v_call: TRBV4-1
d_call: TRBD1
j_call: TRBJ1-5
clone_size: few

cdr3_aa: CASSGDSPLSTTPFF
cdr3_nt: TGTGCCAGCAGCGGGGACAGCCCGCTATCCACCACCCCGTTCTTC
v_call: TRBV2
d_call: TRBD1
j_call: TRBJ2-1
clone_size: NA

cdr3_aa: CASSEVDRSEQYF
cdr3_nt: TGTGCCAGCAGTGAAGTAGACCGCTCCGAGCAGTACTTC
v_call: TRBV6-1
d_call: NA
j_call: TRBJ2-7
clone_size: NA

cdr3_aa: CASGFGQGGYNEQFF
cdr3_nt: TGTGCTAGTGGATTTGGACAGGGGGGTTACAATGAGCAGTTCTTC
v_call: TRBV12-5
d_call: TRBD1
j_call: TRBJ2-1
clone_size: NA

cdr3_aa: CASSFSRDTEAFF
cdr3_nt: TGTGCCAGCAGTTTTAGCAGGGACACTGAAGCTTTCTTT
v_call: TRBV27
d_call: NA
j_call: TRBJ1-1
clone_size: NA

cdr3_aa: CASSITGNSPLHF
cdr3_nt: TGTGCCAGCAGCATAACAGGGAATTCACCCCTCCACTTT
v_call: TRBV7-9
d_call: NA
j_call: TRBJ1-6
clone_size: NA

cdr3_aa: CASSDVQGSEQYF
cdr3_nt: TGCGCCAGCAGTGACGTCCAGGGGAGCGAGCAGTACTTC
v_call: TRBV10-2
d_call: NA
j_call: TRBJ2-7
clone_size: NA

cdr3_aa: CAWSVQLDYEQYF
cdr3_nt: TGTGCCTGGAGTGTACAACTGGACTACGAGCAGTACTTC
v_call: TRBV30
d_call: NA
j_call: TRBJ2-7
clone_size: NA

cdr3_aa: CASSDSPQGTPLHF
cdr3_nt: TGTGCCAGCAGTGACTCCCCACAGGGTACACCCCTCCACTTT
v_call: TRBV6-4
d_call: NA
j_call: TRBJ1-6
clone_size: few

cdr3_aa: CASSFTGPEQYF
cdr3_nt: TGTGCCAGCAGCTTCACAGGGCCCGAGCAGTACTTC
v_call: TRBV11-2
d_call: NA
j_call: TRBJ2-7
clone_size: few

cdr3_aa: CASSVGGGQQYF
cdr3_nt: TGTGCCAGCAGTGTTGGCGGGGGGCAGCAGTACTTC
v_call: TRBV2
d_call: TRBD2
j_call: TRBJ2-7
clone_size: NA

cdr3_aa: CASSLLQGIPLHF
cdr3_nt: TGTGCCAGCAGCTTACTACAAGGAATACCCCTCCACTTT
v_call: TRBV11-3
d_call: NA
j_call: TRBJ1-6
clone_size: NA

cdr3_aa: CASSYGEDTDTQYF
cdr3_nt: TGTGCCAGCAGTTACGGGGAAGACACAGATACGCAGTATTTT
v_call: TRBV6-2/TRBV6-3
d_call: NA
j_call: TRBJ2-3
clone_size: NA

cdr3_aa: CAGSSYNEQFF
cdr3_nt: TGTGCCGGAAGCTCCTACAATGAGCAGTTCTTC
v_call: TRBV6-5
d_call: NA
j_call: TRBJ2-1
clone_size: NA

cdr3_aa: CASSKLVPVPDTQYF
cdr3_nt: TGTGCCAGCAGCAAACTAGTCCCTGTCCCAGATACGCAGTATTTT
v_call: TRBV6-5
d_call: NA
j_call: TRBJ2-3
clone_size: NA

cdr3_aa: CASSIQKGGPQETQYF
cdr3_nt: TGTGCCAGTAGTATTCAAAAAGGCGGACCGCAAGAGACCCAGTACTTC
v_call: TRBV19
d_call: NA
j_call: TRBJ2-5
clone_size: once

cdr3_aa: CASSLGTLAKNIQYF
cdr3_nt: TGTGCCAGCAGCTTAGGGACTTTAGCCAAAAACATTCAGTACTTC
v_call: TRBV11-2
d_call: NA
j_call: TRBJ2-4
clone_size: NA

cdr3_aa: CASSLTVNTEAFF
cdr3_nt: TGTGCCAGCAGCCTGACAGTGAACACTGAAGCTTTCTTT
v_call: TRBV3-1/TRBV3-2
d_call: NA
j_call: TRBJ1-1
clone_size: NA

cdr3_aa: CASNLGIYNEQFF
cdr3_nt: TGTGCCAGCAATCTAGGGATCTACAATGAGCAGTTCTTC
v_call: TRBV6-5
d_call: NA
j_call: TRBJ2-1
clone_size: few

cdr3_aa: CAWSVRTGSGNTIYF
cdr3_nt: TGTGCCTGGAGTGTACGGACAGGGTCTGGAAACACCATATATTTT
v_call: TRBV30
d_call: TRBD1
j_call: TRBJ1-3
clone_size: NA

cdr3_aa: CASSPPRDGTDTQYF
cdr3_nt: TGTGCCAGCTCACCTCCCAGGGATGGCACAGATACGCAGTATTTT
v_call: TRBV18
d_call: NA
j_call: TRBJ2-3
clone_size: NA

cdr3_aa: CASSTTGTGSNQPQHF
cdr3_nt: TGTGCCAGTAGTACGACCGGGACAGGAAGCAATCAGCCCCAGCATTTT
v_call: TRBV19
d_call: TRBD1
j_call: TRBJ1-5
clone_size: NA

cdr3_aa: CASTEGQGTYEQYF
cdr3_nt: TGTGCCAGCACAGAGGGACAGGGGACCTACGAGCAGTACTTC
v_call: TRBV18
d_call: TRBD1
j_call: TRBJ2-7
clone_size: NA

cdr3_aa: CASREPGRPIGNEQFF
cdr3_nt: TGCGCCAGCAGGGAACCCGGGAGGCCCATCGGCAATGAGCAGTTCTTC
v_call: TRBV5-1
d_call: TRBD2
j_call: TRBJ2-1
clone_size: NA

cdr3_aa: CASSSMNTEAFF
cdr3_nt: TGTGCCAGCAGTTCCATGAACACTGAAGCTTTCTTT
v_call: TRBV6-5
d_call: NA
j_call: TRBJ1-1
clone_size: NA

cdr3_aa: CAISDNGELFF
cdr3_nt: TGTGCCATCAGTGATAACGGGGAGCTGTTTTTT
v_call: TRBV10-3
d_call: NA
j_call: TRBJ2-2
clone_size: NA

cdr3_aa: CASSQEPYEGAILYEQYF
cdr3_nt: TGCGCCAGCAGCCAGGAACCTTATGAAGGGGCGATTCTCTACGAGCAGTACTTC
v_call: TRBV4-1
d_call: NA
j_call: TRBJ2-7
clone_size: NA

cdr3_aa: CASGRETEAFF
cdr3_nt: TGTGCCAGCGGGAGGGAGACTGAAGCTTTCTTT
v_call: TRBV6-5
d_call: NA
j_call: TRBJ1-1
clone_size: NA